Listed below are T cell receptor beta chains from one sample, sequenced in a study of blood T cells in healthy people across ages. TCRdb fed the 5' RACE reads into MiXCR, producing one record per CDR3 protein. The sample consists of some 710,000 distinct CDR3 sequences, 46% of them appearing once. The material sequenced was blood. These receptors all stem from an elderly man in good health. Both conserved end residues are part of each CDR3. A D gene is named only where the DNA matches it firmly. Clone size is shown for a subset of rows, as once, few, many or a class of expanded clone.

V gene	D gene	J gene	clone size	CDR3 protein	CDR3 DNA
TRBV3-1	TRBD2	TRBJ2-7	few	CASSQNSKALAGYNEQYF	TGTGCCAGCAGCCAAAACTCCAAGGCCCTAGCGGGGTACAATGAGCAGTACTTC
TRBV2	TRBD1	TRBJ2-3	NA	CASKSYQGVDTQYF	TGTGCCAGCAAAAGTTACCAGGGGGTAGATACGCAGTATTTT
TRBV6-5	NA	TRBJ2-5	NA	CASSLNRQGGGVGETQYF	TGTGCCAGCAGTTTAAACCGCCAGGGAGGTGGGGTCGGAGAGACCCAGTACTTC
TRBV3-1	NA	TRBJ2-1	NA	CASSQGEHNEQFF	TGTGCCAGCAGCCAAGGGGAGCACAATGAGCAGTTCTTC
TRBV4-1	NA	TRBJ1-4	NA	CASSQGQVAEKLFF	TGCGCCAGCAGCCAAGGACAGGTAGCCGAAAAACTGTTTTTT
TRBV9	TRBD1	TRBJ1-2	few	CASSVEQGVGYTF	TGTGCCAGCAGCGTAGAGCAGGGGGTCGGCTACACCTTC
TRBV20-1	TRBD2	TRBJ2-1	few	CSAPDRWTSGDEQFF	TGCAGTGCTCCGGACAGGTGGACTAGCGGTGATGAGCAGTTCTTC
TRBV12-3/TRBV12-4	TRBD2	TRBJ2-7	NA	CASQLAGGIYEQYF	TGTGCCAGCCAGCTAGCGGGAGGGATCTACGAGCAGTACTTC
TRBV7-2	NA	TRBJ2-3	NA	CASSVRGADTQYF	TGTGCCAGCAGCGTGAGAGGCGCAGATACGCAGTATTTT
TRBV6-1	TRBD2	TRBJ2-7	NA	CASSVLDQREGYEQYF	TGTGCCAGCAGTGTTCTTGACCAGCGGGAGGGCTACGAGCAGTACTTC
TRBV5-1	TRBD1	TRBJ2-7	NA	CASSLGTGDFYEQYF	TGCGCCAGCAGCTTAGGAACAGGGGATTTCTACGAGCAGTACTTC
TRBV20-1	TRBD1	TRBJ2-7	NA	CSARRDRGPEQYF	TGCAGTGCTAGACGGGACAGGGGCCCCGAGCAGTACTTC
TRBV20-1	TRBD2	TRBJ2-1	NA	CSARRTGTSGGDEQFF	TGCAGTGCTAGACGTACCGGGACTAGCGGGGGGGATGAGCAGTTCTTC
TRBV6-5	TRBD1	TRBJ1-1	NA	CASRRDSMNTEAFF	TGTGCCAGCAGGCGGGACAGCATGAACACTGAAGCTTTCTTT
TRBV12-3/TRBV12-4	NA	TRBJ1-4	NA	CASSFTGETNEKLFF	TGTGCCAGCAGTTTCACGGGGGAGACTAATGAAAAACTGTTTTTT
TRBV12-3/TRBV12-4	TRBD2	TRBJ2-3	NA	CAGSHSRGDNTDTQYF	TGTGCCGGCAGTCACTCGCGGGGGGACAACACAGATACGCAGTATTTT
TRBV5-1	NA	TRBJ1-1	NA	CASSLDRVGRNTEAFF	TGCGCCAGCAGCTTGGACAGGGTAGGGAGGAACACTGAAGCTTTCTTT
TRBV4-3	NA	TRBJ2-2	NA	CASSQERGVGELFF	TGCGCCAGCAGCCAGGAACGGGGTGTCGGGGAGCTGTTTTTT
TRBV9	NA	TRBJ2-4	NA	CASSVDGTQNIQYF	TGTGCCAGCAGCGTAGATGGCACCCAAAACATTCAGTACTTC
TRBV20-1	TRBD2	TRBJ2-5	NA	CSARREGPPETQYF	TGCAGTGCTAGACGGGAGGGCCCTCCAGAGACCCAGTACTTC
TRBV20-1	NA	TRBJ2-7	NA	CSAKGPYEQYF	TGCAGTGCTAAGGGGCCCTACGAGCAGTACTTC
TRBV4-3	NA	TRBJ2-4	NA	CASSQGHPSSYEQCF	TGCGCCAGCAGCCAGGGACATCCTAGCTCCTACGAGCAGTGCTTC
TRBV7-2	NA	TRBJ2-5	many	CASSTGAVQETQYF	TGTGCCAGCAGCACCGGGGCTGTCCAAGAGACCCAGTACTTC
TRBV20-1	NA	TRBJ2-1	NA	CSALGGVLSYNEQFF	TGCAGTGCCCTCGGGGGAGTACTATCCTACAATGAGCAGTTCTTC
TRBV4-1	TRBD1	TRBJ2-3	NA	CASRSGQGTDTQYF	TGCGCCAGCAGGTCTGGACAGGGAACAGATACGCAGTATTTT
TRBV28	NA	TRBJ2-1	many	CASSVDSSYNEQFF	TGTGCCAGCAGTGTAGACAGCTCCTACAATGAGCAGTTCTTC
TRBV28	NA	TRBJ1-6	NA	CASSLLTGTGNSPLHF	TGTGCCAGCAGTCTTTTGACCGGGACGGGTAATTCACCCCTCCACTTT
TRBV7-3	NA	TRBJ2-1	NA	CASSPLISGTYNEQFF	TGTGCCAGCAGCCCCCTGATTAGCGGAACCTACAATGAGCAGTTCTTC